This TCR beta chain was retrieved from a study of OX40 agonist ivuxolimab in advanced cancers. Study-wide context: Ivuxolimab was a fully human IgG2 agonistic monoclonal antibody targeting the costimulatory receptor OX40 (CD134). Peripheral TCRbeta sequencing aimed to test whether ivuxolimab altered TCR sequence diversity and caused clonal T-cell expansion. Patients were allowed to have had prior anti-PD-1, anti-PD-L1 or anti-CTLA-4 therapy, and approximately 40% of the dose-escalation patients had been treated with checkpoint inhibitors. Among the roughly 54 dose-escalation patients, approximately 20 had hepatocellular carcinoma, approximately 15 melanoma, 9 renal cell carcinoma and 9 head and neck cancer. Intravenous ivuxolimab was administered to patients every 2 weeks at six dose levels: 0.01, 0.1, 0.3, 1.5, 3 and 10 mg/kg. The dose-escalation cohort was about 86% male with a mean age of about 60 years, ranging from roughly 20 to 85. The paper reports the monotherapy dose-escalation portion (N = 52 patients) of the phase I ivuxolimab trial. Partial responses occurred in three dose-escalation patients: two with cutaneous melanoma and one with hepatocellular carcinoma.

Turning to this clone: There is no known antigen for this receptor. It has no much larger one-base neighbor in the sample; base qualities were not kept.

Genomic DNA was extracted from sorted cells for sequencing of the TCRbeta CDR3 region. The immunoSEQ Assay was used to sequence the TCRbeta CDR3 regions. TCRdb retrieved this table from immuneACCESS and kept in-frame rearrangements only. Not all clones are present; in checked studies, unresolved V genes account for under half, and no reason is known for the remainder. A total of 65,000 to 90,000 clones appear in this sample, 80% to 95% of them only once. Under 10% of the sample is taken by the ten largest. Results the study describes overall, beyond this receptor: After ivuxolimab, CD8+ T cells had more expanded clones than CD4+ T cells on average. In the 0.1-3.0 mg/kg groups, partial responders had among the lowest normalized peripheral clonal expansion, particularly in CD8+ T cells. At doses from 0.1 to 3.0 mg/kg, clonal expansion was seen in both CD4+ and CD8+ blood T cells between baseline and week 6. Low levels of normalized T-cell clonal expansion were also seen in some nonresponding patients. The antigen specificity of the clonally expanded peripheral T cells was not determined.

Patients with autoimmune disease history or receiving systemic immunosuppression were excluded from the trial. Peripheral blood for TCR sequencing was collected from all dose cohorts at baseline, on cycle 4 day 1, and on cycle 7 day 1. Samples were obtained from an open-label, multicenter, first-in-human phase I dose-escalation trial of ivuxolimab. The trial enrolled adults with locally advanced or metastatic head and neck squamous cell, hepatocellular, melanoma or renal cell carcinoma. Before TCR sequencing, CD4+ T cells and CD8+ T cells from peripheral blood were sorted into separate populations. According to the germline V gene, CDR1 reads SGDLS and CDR2 reads YYNGEE. V gives up 3 bases and J gives up 7 bases, and the segment between their germline ends measures 11 bases. The CDR3 runs 14 amino acids, cysteine and phenylalanine included. CDR3 DNA only is kept here, 42 bases in frame from base 1.

This TCR was sampled from an adult with an advanced solid tumor such as melanoma, head and neck, liver or kidney cancer. Sequencing used CD4+ or CD8+ T cells sorted from blood, obtained in a trial of the OX40 agonist ivuxolimab. The chain uses TRBV9 and TRBJ1-6; the D gene is perhaps TRBD1, from 5 matching bases. Read as DNA, the sequence is TGTGCCAGCAGCGACACCCAGGGAAATTCACCCCTCCACTTT. This encodes CASSDTQGNSPLHF.